Shown below are 32 T cell receptor beta chains from a single sample sequenced in a study of cytomegalovirus exposure and HLA in healthy donors. PCR involved 60 Vbeta and 13 Jbeta primers. Assay used: immunoSEQ multiplex PCR; TCRdb lists only in-frame clones, some missing. The sample has 180,000 or so clones; 8.5% to 10% are singletons. Input material: PBMCs. Source of these receptors: a woman in her twenties or thirties in good health and CMV-seropositive.

V gene TRBV5-6 combines with J gene TRBJ2-7; no definite D call. This CDR3 comprises 11 residues. Germline V gene sequence: CDR1 SGHDT, CDR2 YYEEEE. V shed 2 bases and J shed 7 bases, with 7 bases lying between them. The CDR3 sequence is CASSLFQEQYF. The DNA for the CDR3 is TGTGCCAGCAGCTTATTCCAGGAGCAGTACTTC.

This clone has more than one count but fewer than ten. The genes are TRBV4-2 and TRBJ2-7, with TRBD2 matching 8 bases. The germline CDR1 and CDR2 sequences are LGHNA and YNFKEQ. This CDR3 has 16 residues. Germline trimming cut 3 bases from V and 3 bases from J; bases unmatched to any gene: 10. The CDR3 spells CASSQGRLAGFYEQYF. CDR3 in DNA: TGTGCCAGCAGCCAGGGGCGGCTAGCGGGTTTCTACGAGCAGTACTTC.

The table lists this clone with a few counts. The chain couples TRBV10-3 to TRBJ1-1; possible D gene TRBD1, 5 bases. Trimming removed 3 bases from V and 8 bases from J, with 13 bases in between. CDR3 length: 13 amino acids. From germline, CDR1 is ENHRY and CDR2 SYGVKD. CDR3 DNA sequence: TGTGCCATCAGTGATGCGGGGGTCAAGGAAGCTTTCTTT. Its protein product is CAISDAGVKEAFF.

Concerning this clone itself: This same CDR3 is encoded by further DNA sequences in the sample. The rearrangement joins TRBV20-1 to TRBJ1-1; D call uncertain. The germline V gene has CDR1 DFQATT and CDR2 SNEGSKA (reference sequence). The CDR3 is 11 amino acids. Trimming stripped 6 bases from V and 0 bases from J, with 5 bases between. The CDR3 DNA follows: TGCAGTGCCCCTTTGAACACTGAAGCTTTCTTT. Its protein product is CSAPLNTEAFF.

This clone was observed a few times. This chain uses TRBV29-1 with TRBJ2-1; 13 positions match TRBD2. This CDR3 has 18 residues. V lost 1 base to trimming and J lost 7 bases; unmatched junction nucleotides: 13. Looked up from germline, CDR1 is SQVTM and CDR2 is ANQGSEA. As DNA, the CDR3 is TGCAGCGTTGAAGGAACTAGCGGGAGGGCCGACTACGGTAATGAGCAGTTCTTC. This translates into CSVEGTSGRADYGNEQFF.

In its sample, this clone was seen a few times. The V and J genes are TRBV29-1 and TRBJ2-5, with TRBD2 as a possible D gene (6 bases). The CDR3 is made up of 13 amino acids. The germline CDR1 and CDR2 sequences are SQVTM and ANQGSEA. V gave up 3 bases and J gave up 4 bases, with 12 bases separating them. Here the CDR3 DNA reads TGCAGCGTTGACTCCGGGAGTCGAGAGACCCAGTACTTC. It translates to CSVDSGSRETQYF.

This rearrangement joins TRBV28 to TRBJ2-2; the D gene is possibly TRBD2 (5 bases). The length of the CDR3 is 14 residues. Per germline, CDR1 MDHEN and CDR2 SYDVKM. The V and J ends lost 2 bases and 1 base respectively, with 5 bases between them. The CDR3 here is CASSLGGNTGELFF. DNA of the CDR3: TGTGCCAGCAGTTTAGGAGGGAACACCGGGGAGCTGTTTTTT.

V usage is TRBV7-3 and J usage is TRBJ2-7; 16 bases fit TRBD2. This CDR3 contains 19 residues. V gave up 3 bases and J gave up 2 bases; unmatched junction bases: 10. From germline, CDR1 is SGHTA and CDR2 FQGTGA. CDR3 in amino acids: CASSFLGTSGRAKPYEQYF. CDR3 DNA sequence: TGTGCCAGCAGCTTTCTCGGGACTAGCGGGAGGGCCAAACCCTACGAGCAGTACTTC.

The chain carries TRBV5-1 and TRBJ1-2; D remains unclear. Trimming took 4 bases from V and 4 from J, leaving 14 bases between them. The CDR3 is 14 residues long. The germline V gene has CDR1 SGHRS and CDR2 YFSETQ. In nucleotides, the CDR3 is TGCGCCAGCAGCCTGGTCGAGGGAAGCTATGGCTACACCTTC. This sequence encodes CASSLVEGSYGYTF.

The chain joins TRBV4-2 to TRBJ2-7; D gene ambiguous. Germline assignment: CDR1 LGHNA and CDR2 YNFKEQ. With 2 bases removed from V and 3 bases from J, the gap between germline ends came to 11 bases. This CDR3 comprises 14 residues. CDR3 sequence (DNA): TGTGCCAGCAGCCAAAACCTACTGAACTACGAGCAGTACTTC. The encoded protein is CASSQNLLNYEQYF.

This clone was counted only a few times. J is TRBJ2-7 and V is TRBV5-1; 7 bases match TRBD1. The CDR3 spans 16 residues. The V gene end was trimmed by 6 bases and the J gene end by 5 bases; junction bases not matched to a gene: 17. Germline V gene lookup returns CDR1 SGHRS and CDR2 YFSETQ. CDR3 coding DNA: TGCGCCAGCACCTTAACTCAGGGACAGACCCTAAACGAGCAGTACTTC. Translated: CASTLTQGQTLNEQYF.

The chain recombines TRBV15 with TRBJ2-7; 7 bases fit TRBD1. This CDR3 region has 13 residues. Germline V CDR1 and CDR2: LNHNV, YYDKDF (reference sequence). The V segment lost 4 bases and the J segment 3 bases; nucleotides outside the gene matches: 3. The CDR3 protein is CATSMYRGYEQYF. CDR3 DNA: TGTGCCACCAGCATGTACAGGGGCTACGAGCAGTACTTC.

The chain couples TRBV11-2 to TRBJ2-7; 9 nucleotides align to TRBD2. The CDR3 length is 13 residues. Germline lookup yields CDR1 SGHAT and CDR2 FQNNGV. The V segment lost 3 bases and the J segment 4 bases; nucleotides outside the gene matches: 1. CDR3 loop: CASSLSGRYEQYF. The DNA for the CDR3 is TGTGCCAGCAGCTTGAGCGGGAGGTACGAGCAGTACTTC.

The gene calls are TRBV6-1 and TRBJ2-3; no clear D. V was cut by 8 bases and J by 0 bases, with 15 bases left in between. The germline CDR1 and CDR2 sequences are MNHNS and SASEGT. The CDR3 has 15 amino acids. CDR3 bases: TGTGCCAGCTCCTACGCCTCGCGTAGCACAGATACGCAGTATTTT. Its protein is CASSYASRSTDTQYF.

There are a few counts of this clone. The chain carries TRBV6-5 and TRBJ1-4, with D maybe TRBD1 (5 bases). The V end was cut by 0 bases, the J end by 5 bases, with 10 bases between. Germline CDR1 reads MNHEY; CDR2 reads SVGAGI. This CDR3 is 15 amino acids long. The CDR3 sequence: CASSYSGGRNEKLFF. For the CDR3, the DNA is TGTGCCAGCAGTTACTCGGGGGGGAGAAATGAAAAACTGTTTTTT.

The sample holds a few counts of this clone. This chain links TRBV5-6 with TRBJ2-4; weak D call: TRBD1 (5 bases). From germline, CDR1 is SGHDT and CDR2 YYEEEE. V was pared by 0 bases and J by 7 bases, with 8 bases between. This CDR3 comprises 13 residues. CDR3 amino acids: CASSLVGVNIQYF. DNA for the CDR3: TGTGCCAGCAGCTTGGTAGGGGTTAACATTCAGTACTTC.

V is TRBV2 and J is TRBJ1-5, with a tentative D call TRBD1 (5 bases). This CDR3 is 15 amino acids long. Germline assignment: CDR1 SNHLY and CDR2 FYNNEI. The V and J ends lost 5 bases and 0 bases respectively, with 11 bases between them. CDR3 nucleotide sequence: TGTGCCAGCAGTCCCCAGGGCATTAGCAATCAGCCCCAGCATTTT. Protein sequence: CASSPQGISNQPQHF.

The chain employs TRBV27 and TRBJ2-5, with D possibly matching TRBD1 (6 bases). Trimming took 6 bases from V and 9 from J, leaving 26 bases between them. The CDR3 is 16 residues long. The germline gives CDR1 MNHEY, CDR2 SMNVEV (reference sequence). The DNA of the CDR3 is TGTGCCAGCAGCACGACAGGAGAACACGACTCGGTGGCCCAGTACTTC. Translated: CASSTTGEHDSVAQYF.

This clone was seen more than once but under ten times. The chain carries TRBV2 and TRBJ1-1; no reliable D call. The CDR3 is 14 residues long. Trimming took 6 bases from V and 1 from J, leaving 12 bases between them. The germline gives CDR1 SNHLY, CDR2 FYNNEI. The CDR3 DNA is TGTGCCAGCAGCTCCCTCGGAGGGAACACTGAAGCTTTCTTT. It encodes CASSSLGGNTEAFF.

This clone was seen a handful of times. J is TRBJ1-1 and V is TRBV4-1; possibly TRBD1 for D (6 bases). CDR1 and CDR2 (germline): MGHRA, YSYEKL. The length of the CDR3 is 15 residues. The V end was cut by 3 bases, the J end by 0 bases, with 11 bases between. CDR3 DNA: TGCGCCAGCAGCCACCCGGACAGCCTGAACACTGAAGCTTTCTTT. It encodes CASSHPDSLNTEAFF.

A few counts support this clone. The chain joins TRBV7-2 to TRBJ2-7, with D unclear. CDR3 length equals 13 residues. V was trimmed by 5 bases and J by 2 bases, leaving 10 bases between them. CDR1 SGHTA and CDR2 FQGNSA come from the germline V gene. Written as DNA, the CDR3 is TGTGCCAGCAGCCAAATGGCAGCCTACGAGCAGTACTTC. Protein: CASSQMAAYEQYF. The entire variable domain, with the rest obtained from reference TRBV7-2 and TRBJ2-7, is as follows: GAGVSQSPSNKVTEKGKDVELRCDPISGHTALYWYRQSLGQGLEFLIYFQGNSAPDKSGLPSDRFSAERTGGSVSTLTIQRTQQEDSAVYLCASSQMAAYEQYFGPGTRLTVT.

The rearrangement joins TRBV27 to TRBJ2-3; tentative D call: TRBD2 (6 bases). V dropped 5 bases and J dropped 4 bases, with 13 bases sitting between them. The CDR3 has 14 amino acids. CDR1 and CDR2 from the germline V gene are MNHEY and SMNVEV (reference sequence). This chain's CDR3 is CASSHGGLADTQYF. The CDR3, as DNA: TGTGCCAGCAGTCACGGGGGTCTGGCAGATACGCAGTATTTT.

The rearrangement uses TRBV7-2 and TRBJ2-2; the D gene is possibly TRBD1 (6 bases). V dropped 5 bases and J dropped 5 bases, with 15 bases sitting between them. The CDR3 contains 15 residues. Germline loops: CDR1 SGHTA, CDR2 FQGNSA. The CDR3 is CASSPGQSRTGELFF. CDR3 coding DNA: TGTGCCAGCAGCCCCGGACAGTCCCGGACCGGGGAGCTGTTTTTT. The whole variable domain, filled in from reference TRBV7-2 and TRBJ2-2, reads GAGVSQSPSNKVTEKGKDVELRCDPISGHTALYWYRQSLGQGLEFLIYFQGNSAPDKSGLPSDRFSAERTGGSVSTLTIQRTQQEDSAVYLCASSPGQSRTGELFFGEGSRLTVL.

The chain couples TRBV5-1 to TRBJ1-1, with D unclear. The V gene's germline CDR1 is SGHRS and CDR2 YFSETQ. Trimming removed 4 bases at V and 1 base at J, with 8 bases between. The length of the CDR3 is 13 residues. The CDR3 loop is CASSPRGNTEAFF. For the CDR3, the DNA is TGCGCCAGCAGCCCCCGGGGGAACACTGAAGCTTTCTTT.

This clone was seen a few times. The chain recombines TRBV5-4 with TRBJ2-1, with D unresolved. Germline assignment: CDR1 SGHNT and CDR2 YYREEE (reference sequence). The CDR3 runs to 16 residues. Trimming removed 4 bases at V and 4 bases at J, with 18 bases between. The CDR3 sequence is CASSPSSRFRYNEQFF. In nucleotides, the CDR3 is TGTGCCAGCAGCCCTAGTTCCCGATTCCGGTACAATGAGCAGTTCTTC.

The sample holds a few counts of this clone. An end of the junction differs from the germline gene, which may be a read error. The V gene is TRBV15, the J gene TRBJ1-1; D possibly corresponds to TRBD1 (6 bases). CDR1 and CDR2 (germline): LNHNV, YYDKDF (reference sequence). This CDR3 is built from 12 residues. The CDR3 region is CATSRDRLEAFF. Written as DNA, the CDR3 is TGTGCCACCAGCCGAGACAGGCTTGAAGCTTTCTTT.

This clone occurred a few times. The J gene is TRBJ2-7, the V gene TRBV2; D gene unclear. Germline V gene sequence: CDR1 SNHLY, CDR2 FYNNEI. The CDR3 covers 13 residues. Trimming pared 5 bases from V and 2 bases from J, leaving 10 bases between. The CDR3 DNA reads as TGTGCCAGCAGTAGCGTCAACCCCTACGAGCAGTACTTC. Amino acids: CASSSVNPYEQYF. The variable domain in full, with the rest retrieved from reference TRBV2 and TRBJ2-7, is EPEVTQTPSHQVTQMGQEVILRCVPISNHLYFYWYRQILGQKVEFLVSFYNNEISEKSEIFDDQFSVERPDGSNFTLKIRSTKLEDSAMYFCASSSVNPYEQYFGPGTRLTVT.

This clone has only a few counts. The genes are TRBV6-5 and TRBJ1-2; the match to TRBD1 covers 7 bases. J lost 7 bases, V lost 5 bases, and 10 bases had no gene match. CDR3 size: 14 residues. Germline V CDR1 and CDR2: MNHEY, SVGAGI. CDR3 in DNA: TGTGCCAGCAGTCACCTAGACAGGGTCGGTGGCTACACCTTC. As protein: CASSHLDRVGGYTF.

This clone was seen more than once but under ten times. This rearrangement joins TRBV30 to TRBJ1-2, with 7 bases that match TRBD1. This CDR3 has 11 amino acids. V dropped 4 bases and J dropped 6; count of bases not matched to a gene: 2. Germline lookup yields CDR1 GTSNPN and CDR2 SVGIG (reference sequence). The CDR3 coding sequence is TGTGCCTGGAACAGGGGTGATGGCTACACCTTC. It translates to CAWNRGDGYTF.

This clone was seen only a few times. This chain connects TRBV7-8 to TRBJ2-7; 7 positions agree with TRBD1. V lost 5 bases and J lost 3; bases outside the gene matches: 10. Germline V CDR1 and CDR2: SGHVS, FQNEAQ. The CDR3 runs 15 residues. The CDR3 loop is CASSLSPGTDYEQYF. CDR3 in DNA: TGTGCCAGCAGCCTATCTCCCGGGACAGACTACGAGCAGTACTTC.

In this sample, this clone turned up a few times. The chain combines TRBV27 with TRBJ1-1, with D perhaps matching TRBD1 (6 bases). The V gene's germline CDR1 is MNHEY and CDR2 SMNVEV (reference sequence). V was trimmed by 4 bases and J by 5 bases, leaving 8 bases between them. This CDR3 has 12 amino acids. The CDR3 is CASSSRGTEAFF. In DNA form, the CDR3 reads TGTGCCAGCAGTTCGAGGGGGACTGAAGCTTTCTTT.

The chain joins TRBV11-1 to TRBJ1-1; D is unclear. Trimming stripped 2 bases from V and 0 bases from J, with 7 bases between. The CDR3 has 14 residues. The germline gives CDR1 SGHAT, CDR2 FQDESV (reference sequence). As DNA, the CDR3 is TGTGCCAGCAGCTTACAGATTATGAACACTGAAGCTTTCTTT. The encoded protein is CASSLQIMNTEAFF. Full variable domain (outside the CDR3, taken from reference TRBV11-1 and TRBJ1-1): EAEVAQSPRYKITEKSQAVAFWCDPISGHATLYWYRQILGQGPELLVQFQDESVVDDSQLPKDRFSAERLKGVDSTLKIQPAELGDSAMYLCASSLQIMNTEAFFGQGTRLTVV.